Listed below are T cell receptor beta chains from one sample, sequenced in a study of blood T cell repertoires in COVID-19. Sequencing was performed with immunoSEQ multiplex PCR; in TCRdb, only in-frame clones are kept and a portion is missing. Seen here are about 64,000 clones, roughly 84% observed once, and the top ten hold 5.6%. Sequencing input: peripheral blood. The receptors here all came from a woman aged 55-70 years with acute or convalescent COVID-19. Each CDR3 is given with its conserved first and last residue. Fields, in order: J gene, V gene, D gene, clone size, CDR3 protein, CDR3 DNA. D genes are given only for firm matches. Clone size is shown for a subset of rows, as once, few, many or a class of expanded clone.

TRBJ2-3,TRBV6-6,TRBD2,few,CASSSRPSGGADTQYF,TGTGCCAGCAGTTCCCGCCCTAGCGGGGGGGCGGATACGCAGTATTTT
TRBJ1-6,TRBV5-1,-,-,CASSFPRDNSPLHF,TGCGCCAGCAGCTTTCCCAGGGATAATTCACCCCTCCACTTT
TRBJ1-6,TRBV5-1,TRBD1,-,CASSSMTGGESPLHF,TGCGCCAGCAGCTCTATGACAGGGGGCGAATCACCCCTCCACTTT
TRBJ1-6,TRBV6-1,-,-,CASSELESRSPLHF,TGTGCCAGCAGTGAATTAGAGTCCCGCTCACCCCTCCACTTT
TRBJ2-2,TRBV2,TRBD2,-,CASGTSPSGELFF,TGTGCCAGCGGGACTAGCCCCTCCGGGGAGCTGTTTTTT
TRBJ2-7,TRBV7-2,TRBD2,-,CASSVAGGSGYEQYF,TGTGCCAGCAGCGTAGCGGGGGGGTCCGGCTACGAGCAGTACTTC
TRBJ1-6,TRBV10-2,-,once,CASSEQGINSPLHF,TGCGCCAGCAGTGAGCAGGGCATTAATTCACCCCTCCACTTT
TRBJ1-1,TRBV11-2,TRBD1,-,CASSPRTGMNTEAFF,TGTGCCAGCAGCCCGAGGACAGGGATGAACACTGAAGCTTTCTTT
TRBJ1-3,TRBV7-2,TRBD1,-,CASSLAQTGGARSGNTIYF,TGTGCCAGCAGCTTAGCCCAGACAGGGGGCGCCCGCTCTGGAAACACCATATATTTT
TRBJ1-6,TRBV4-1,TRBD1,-,CASSPQTGVYNSPLHF,TGCGCCAGCAGCCCCCAAACAGGGGTCTATAATTCACCCCTCCACTTT
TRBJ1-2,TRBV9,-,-,CASSVASSGGYTF,TGTGCCAGCAGCGTAGCCAGTTCAGGCGGCTACACCTTC
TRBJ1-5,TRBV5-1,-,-,CASSPEGSYNQPQHF,TGCGCCAGCAGCCCCGAGGGCAGCTACAATCAGCCCCAGCATTTT
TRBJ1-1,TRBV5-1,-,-,CASSLAFGWRDTEAFF,TGCGCCAGCAGCTTGGCCTTCGGGTGGAGGGACACTGAAGCTTTCTTT
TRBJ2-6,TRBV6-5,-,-,CASSYRSVIWANVLTF,TGTGCCAGCAGTTACCGGTCGGTTATCTGGGCCAACGTCCTGACTTTC
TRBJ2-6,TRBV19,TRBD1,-,CASSRSGGRSGANVLTF,TGTGCCAGTAGTCGTTCAGGGGGCCGCTCTGGGGCCAACGTCCTGACTTTC
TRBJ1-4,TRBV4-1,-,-,CASSTSGTKGEKLFF,TGCGCCAGCAGCACCTCCGGGACAAAAGGGGAAAAACTGTTTTTT
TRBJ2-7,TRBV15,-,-,CATSSLQGPSEQYF,TGTGCCACCAGCAGTTTACAGGGTCCCTCCGAGCAGTACTTC